The next 2 T cell receptor beta chains were all read from a single sample in a study of blood T cell repertoires in COVID-19. The protocol was immunoSEQ multiplex PCR, while the TCRdb copy is restricted to in-frame clones and leaves out a portion. The repertoire has fewer than 250,000 clones, roughly nine tenths of them found once; the top ten carry approximately 8%. Sequencing was performed on PBMCs or T cells enriched from blood (not recorded which). These receptors all come from a woman between 18 and 29 years old who had recovered from COVID-19.

The V gene is TRBV11-2, the J gene TRBJ2-7; 7 positions agree with TRBD1. V trimming: 1 base; J trimming: 3 bases; junction bases outside the gene matches: 3. Looked up from germline, CDR1 is SGHAT and CDR2 is FQNNGV. There are 14 residues in the CDR3. CDR3 DNA sequence: TGTGCCAGCAGCTTAGCCGCAGGGGGCTACGAGCAGTACTTC. Translation gives CASSLAAGGYEQYF.

The V gene is TRBV30, the J gene TRBJ1-2; TRBD1 might be the D (6 bases). The ends were cut back, 0 bases at V and 3 bases at J, with 14 bases in the middle. CDR1 GTSNPN and CDR2 SVGIG come from the germline V gene (reference sequence). There are 15 residues in the CDR3. CDR3 bases: TGTGCCTGGAGTGTCGGCGCAGGGGATGACTATGGCTACACCTTC. Protein sequence: CAWSVGAGDDYGYTF. Variable domain in full (rest from reference TRBV30 and TRBJ1-2): SQTIHQWPATLVQPVGSPLSLECTVEGTSNPNLYWYRQAAGRGLQLLFYSVGIGQISSEVPQNLSASRPQDRQFILSSKKLLLSDSGFYLCAWSVGAGDDYGYTFGSGTRLTVV.